This T cell receptor beta chain was sequenced in a study of breast tumors, draining lymph nodes, adjacent tissues. MiXCR was run by TCRdb on the multiplex PCR reads, yielding one entry per CDR3 protein. The table includes some 110,000 distinct CDR3 sequences, around 30% detected once. This clonotype showed up many times. Its antigen is not known. Samples came from axillary lymph nodes draining the breast cancer. The germline V and J ends were trimmed by 4 bases and 11 bases, with 18 bases remaining between them. CDR3 size: 14 residues. Germline CDR1 and CDR2: MNHNS and SASEGT. Study-wide findings and caveats: Luminal-like breast cancer showed significantly higher tumor–nontumor repertoire similarity than basal-like. Tumor repertoires ranked between lymph nodes and nontumor tissue in diversity, with V and J gene preferences.

The sample taken for sequencing was axillary lymph node tissue. This receptor was identified in a female donor with breast cancer. Some clones in this sample may be carry-over from other donors' samples. V gene TRBV6-1 combines with J gene TRBJ1-5; maybe TRBD1 (5 bases). The CDR3 coding sequence is TGTGCCAGCAGTGGGGGACCCCGGGGGGGGGCCCAGCATTTT. Translation gives CASSGGPRGGAQHF.